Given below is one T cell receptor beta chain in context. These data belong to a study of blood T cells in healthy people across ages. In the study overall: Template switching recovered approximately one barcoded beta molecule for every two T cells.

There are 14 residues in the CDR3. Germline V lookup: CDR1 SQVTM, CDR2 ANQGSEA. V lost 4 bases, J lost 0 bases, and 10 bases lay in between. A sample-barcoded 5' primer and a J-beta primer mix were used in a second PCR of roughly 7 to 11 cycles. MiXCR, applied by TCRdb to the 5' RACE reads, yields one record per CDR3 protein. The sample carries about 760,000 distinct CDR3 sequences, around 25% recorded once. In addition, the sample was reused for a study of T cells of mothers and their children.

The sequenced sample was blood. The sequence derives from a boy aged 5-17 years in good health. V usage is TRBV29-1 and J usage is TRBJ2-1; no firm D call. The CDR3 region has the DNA TGCAGCGTTGGTCGGCGTCTCTCCTACAATGAGCAGTTCTTC. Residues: CSVGRRLSYNEQFF.